The 32 T cell receptor delta chains listed next were all sequenced from one sample in a study of γδ T cells in repeated Plasmodium falciparum infection. Bulk repertoires came from Vgamma9/Vdelta2+ or Vdelta2-negative gammadelta T cells flow-sorted from PBMC. TCRdb reprocessed the multiplex PCR reads using CATT. The data contain 90,000 to 95,000 delta-chain clones, 0.98% of them singletons. The sequencing input was gamma-delta T cells from blood. These receptors all stem from a pool of human donors (malaria-infected and uninfected, not separated).

This clone was observed a handful of times. The TCRdb protein comes from a much larger clone and disagrees with this DNA's translation at residue 4, likely due to a read error; the protein given here is derived from the DNA. The chain is built from TRDV2 and TRDJ1, with D possibly TRDD3 on 6 matching bases. As TCRdb names no J gene, one was assigned here on the basis of a DNA match to germline. The V gene lost 5 bases and the J gene lost 8 bases, with 26 bases spanning the gap. The CDR3 spans 16 residues. Germline V lookup: CDR1 GEAIGNYY, CDR2 EKD. DNA of the CDR3: TGTGCCTGTGGCCACATTTTATCCCCGGGGCTGGGGAAACTCATCTTT. This codes for CACGHILSPGLGKLIF.

This clone was seen only a few times. The protein TCRdb gives is from a much larger clone and does not agree with this DNA's translation at residue 15, likely a read error; the protein shown here comes from the DNA. The chain employs TRDV1 and TRDJ1, with 9 nucleotides matching TRDD3. The CDR3 is made up of 18 amino acids. Looked up from germline, CDR1 is TSWWSYY and CDR2 is QGS. CDR3 in amino acids: CALGERPYWGKSTDRLIF. Here the CDR3 DNA reads TGTGCTCTTGGGGAAAGGCCCTACTGGGGGAAGTCCACCGATAGACTCATCTTT.

Details on this clone: It is likely a read error: a sequence one base away is far more abundant. Other DNA sequences in this specimen translate into the identical CDR3. The chain employs TRDV1 and TRDJ1; 8 bases match TRDD3. The J gene, absent from TCRdb, was called here by matching the DNA to germline. J gave up 0 bases and V 3 bases, and 24 bases lay outside the gene matches. The CDR3 consists of 22 residues. Germline V gives CDR1 TSWWSYY, CDR2 QGS. This chain's CDR3 is CALGELLPYGGNWGPYTDKLIF. Here the CDR3 DNA reads TGTGCTCTTGGGGAGCTTCTTCCCTACGGGGGAAACTGGGGGCCGTACACCGATAAACTCATCTTT.

This clone was recorded a few times. TCRdb's entry gives the protein of a much larger clone, which mismatches this DNA's translation at residue 6, likely from a read error; the protein reported here is translated from the DNA. CDR3 coding DNA: TGTGCTCTTGGGGAAGAAACCTTCCTACGTTACACCGATAAACTCATCTTT. Its translation is CALGEETFLRYTDKLIF. V is TRDV1 and J is TRDJ1; 9 nucleotides agree with TRDD2. V was clipped by 2 bases and J by 0 bases; unmatched bases: 7. Germline V gives CDR1 TSWWSYY, CDR2 QGS. CDR3 size: 17 residues.

Of note for this clone: Given a far larger clone just one base away, this is likely a sequencing read error. At the DNA level, this CDR3 is encoded by other sequences in the same sample as well. This rearrangement joins TRDV1 to TRDJ1, with 7 bases matching TRDD3. As TCRdb names no J gene, one was assigned here on the basis of a DNA match to germline. The germline gives CDR1 TSWWSYY, CDR2 QGS. There are 22 residues in the CDR3. The V gene end was trimmed by 0 bases and the J gene end by 1 base; junction bases not matched to a gene: 23. DNA of the CDR3: TGTGCTCTTGGGGAACTATCAATCCCGGCGCCAGTGCTGGGGGGCCCCACCGATAAACTCATCTTT. Translation gives CALGELSIPAPVLGGPTDKLIF.

On this clone: The likely explanation is a read error, given a far larger clone one base away. Different DNA sequences within this sample yield the same CDR3. V is TRDV2 and J is TRDJ1; TRDD3 matches 8 bases. The J gene comes from matching the DNA to germline here; TCRdb lacks it. This CDR3 has 15 amino acids. The V segment lost 3 bases and the J segment 0 bases; nucleotides outside the gene matches: 5. Germline V gene sequence: CDR1 GEAIGNYY, CDR2 EKD. The CDR3 spells CACDPLLGDTDKLIF. As DNA, the CDR3 is TGTGCCTGTGACCCATTACTGGGGGACACCGATAAACTCATCTTT.

This clone was observed a few times. TCRdb pairs this DNA with a much larger clone's protein that differs at residue 21, likely a read error; the protein shown was translated from the DNA. The V gene is TRDV1, the J gene TRDJ1, with 12 bases that match TRDD3. The CDR3 covers 27 residues. V lost 7 bases, J lost 3 bases, and 42 bases stayed unmatched. The germline gives CDR1 TSWWSYY, CDR2 QGS. The CDR3, as DNA: TGTGCTCTTGCTAATGGTGGATCCCAAAGGGACGAAACTGGGGGATACTCCTGGACGAGAGAGTCCGATAAACTCATCTTT. Translated, it gives CALANGGSQRDETGGYSWTRESDKLIF.

Comment on this clone: TCRdb's entry gives the protein of a much larger clone, which mismatches this DNA's translation at residue 11, likely from a read error; the protein reported here is translated from the DNA. The chain couples TRDV2 to TRDJ1; possibly TRDD2 for D (5 bases). This CDR3 is built from 17 residues. Trimming took off 4 bases at V and 1 base at J, with 21 bases between the two ends. Germline CDR1 is GEAIGNYY and CDR2 is EKD. The CDR3 coding sequence is TGTGCCTGTGATTCCCGGTTTATACCTACCTCCACCGATAAACTCATCTTT. This encodes CACDSRFIPTSTDKLIF.

This clone was detected ten times or more. The TCRdb protein, from a much larger clone, departs from this DNA's translation at residue 14, likely by read error; the protein shown derives from the DNA. The chain couples TRDV2 to TRDJ1, with D perhaps matching TRDD2 or TRDD3 (5 bases each). Germline matching of the DNA provided the J gene here, since TCRdb leaves it blank. Per germline, CDR1 GEAIGNYY and CDR2 EKD. This CDR3 has 19 amino acids. With 0 bases removed from V and 5 bases from J, the gap between germline ends came to 27 bases. CDR3 bases: TGTGCCTGTGACACCCTCCGAGGGGGCCCTTCACCTACGGTGGATAAACTCATCTTT. Translating gives CACDTLRGGPSPTVDKLIF.

This clone was detected many times. This DNA translates differently at residue 5 from the TCRdb protein, which is that of a much larger clone; a read error is likely, and the protein shown is the DNA's own translation. The chain joins TRDV2 to TRDJ1; 7 bases match TRDD3. This CDR3 contains 17 residues. The J segment lost 1 base and the V segment lost 7 bases, leaving 17 bases of the junction unmatched. CDR1 and CDR2 (germline): GEAIGNYY, EKD. As DNA, the CDR3 is TGTGCCTGCGACCAGATGGGGGGATCTCCGGGCACCGATAAACTCATCTTT. This codes for CACDQMGGSPGTDKLIF.

Worth noting for this clone: TCRdb lists the protein of a much larger clone for this DNA, which differs at residue 14, so this is likely a read error; the protein given here is translated from the DNA itself. The V gene corresponds to TRDV1; no J gene was called; the DNA was not used to check the table's D call, TRDD3. CDR1 is TSWWSYY and CDR2 is QGS in the germline V gene. CDR3 length equals 16 residues. The CDR3 DNA is TGTGCTCTTGGGGAAACAAGGGCCGCGTACACCGATAAACACATCTTT. It yields the protein CALGETRAAYTDKHIF.

Turning to this clone: This likely reflects a read error, since a far larger clone is one base away. This same CDR3 is encoded by further DNA sequences in the sample. V gene assignment gives TRDV2, but the J gene was left uncalled; the D segment call TRDD3 is taken from the table without a DNA check. In germline, CDR1 is GEAIGNYY, CDR2 EKD. The CDR3 length is 18 residues. The CDR3 loop reads CACDTVSRLGGGTDKLIF. Written as DNA, the CDR3 is TGTGCCTGTGACACCGTTTCCCGACTGGGGGGGGGCACCGATAAACTCATATTT.

There are a few counts of this clone. Translating this DNA gives a protein that differs at residue 5 from the TCRdb one, which belongs to a much larger clone; a read error is likely, and the protein shown is this translation. The gene calls are TRDV1 and TRDJ1; 7 bases are a match to TRDD2. CDR3 length: 13 residues. Germline CDR1 reads TSWWSYY; CDR2 reads QGS. Trimming removed 4 bases from V and 8 bases from J; junction bases left unmatched: 7. CDR3 coding DNA: TGTGCTCTTGGGGTTCCTACCCACGACAAACTCATCTTT. It encodes CALGVPTHDKLIF.

This clone was observed a few times. Translating this DNA gives a protein that differs at residue 16 from the TCRdb one, which belongs to a much larger clone; a read error is likely, and the protein shown is this translation. The V gene is listed as TRDV2; no J gene was called; the tabulated D call, TRDD3, remains unverified against the DNA. The CDR3 extends over 18 amino acids. Germline CDR1 GEAIGNYY, CDR2 EKD. The chain's CDR3 is CACDTIGGVKKEIDKRIF. The CDR3 nucleotides are TGTGCCTGTGACACGATTGGGGGAGTCAAAAAAGAAATCGATAAACGCATCTTT.

As regards this clone: The amino acid sequence in TCRdb belongs to a much larger clone and departs from this DNA's translation at residue 15, likely a sequencing read error; the sequence shown is translated from the DNA. The V gene corresponds to TRDV2; no J gene was called. Germline CDR1 reads GEAIGNYY; CDR2 reads EKD. This CDR3 is built from 16 residues. The CDR3 DNA follows: TGTGCCTGTGACTCAATTGGTCCCCATTCCACCGATAAACTCACCTTT. Translating it yields CACDSIGPHSTDKLTF.

This clone was seen only a few times. TCRdb assigns this DNA the protein of a much larger clone, which departs from its translation at residue 3; this likely reflects a read error, and the protein shown comes from translating the DNA. The chain recombines TRDV2 with TRDJ1; 11 bases match TRDD3. CDR1 and CDR2 (germline): GEAIGNYY, EKD. The CDR3 sequence is 26 residues long. CDR3 nucleotides: TGTGCCGGTGACACCGGAGCCTACAACATCTGGGAACTGGGGGATAGGGAGAATAAGTACACCGATAAACTCATCTTT. This encodes CAGDTGAYNIWELGDRENKYTDKLIF.

On this clone itself: Translating this DNA gives a protein that differs at residues 5 and 19 from the TCRdb one, which belongs to a much larger clone; a read error is likely, and the protein shown is this translation. The rearrangement joins TRDV1 to TRDJ1; the match to TRDD3 covers 7 bases. The junction had 35 bases not matched to a gene; V was cut back by 4 bases and J by 3 bases. The CDR3 runs to 24 residues. Germline V gives CDR1 TSWWSYY, CDR2 QGS. The CDR3 DNA reads TGTGCTCTTGGGGTCAGATCCACGCCTTCGCTCCTGGAATGGGGGAAGGTAGGGGCCGATAAACTCATCTTT. Protein sequence: CALGVRSTPSLLEWGKVGADKLIF.

Comment on this clone: This DNA translates differently at residue 6 from the TCRdb protein, which is that of a much larger clone; a read error is likely, and the protein shown is the DNA's own translation. V gene TRDV2 combines with J gene TRDJ1; 8 nucleotides match TRDD3. The J gene, missing from TCRdb, was assigned here through DNA to germline matching. The V segment lost 0 bases and the J segment 1 base; nucleotides outside the gene matches: 18. Per germline, CDR1 GEAIGNYY and CDR2 EKD. The CDR3 is made up of 20 amino acids. The CDR3: CACDTRVAGYGIGFTDKLIF. As DNA, the CDR3 is TGTGCCTGTGACACCAGAGTGGCGGGATACGGAATTGGCTTCACCGATAAACTCATCTTT.

In this sample, this clone turned up a few times. A far larger clone differs by one base, so this is likely a read error. The same CDR3 arises from other DNA sequences in this sample as well. This chain connects TRDV1 to TRDJ1, with D possibly matching TRDD2 (5 bases). The J gene, left out of TCRdb, was set here by checking the DNA against germline. The CDR3 length is 19 residues. Germline values: CDR1 TSWWSYY, CDR2 QGS. V dropped 1 base and J dropped 4 bases, with 25 bases sitting between them. The CDR3 region has the DNA TGTGCTCTTGGGGAACGGCCCCCTACACAACTCGTACAGGGCGATAAACTCATCTTT. It codes for CALGERPPTQLVQGDKLIF.

In the case of this clone: A far larger clone is a single base away, which makes a read error likely. The sample contains more than one DNA sequence encoding this CDR3. The chain links TRAV36/DV7 to TRDJ1; D tentatively reads TRDD2 or TRDD3 (6 bases each). TCRdb gives no J gene; it was assigned here by matching the DNA to germline. The length of the CDR3 is 24 residues. Germline-derived CDR1 and CDR2 are VTNFRS and LTSSGIE (reference sequence). The CDR3 is CAVEVQNPTPALMGVYMYTDKLIF. DNA for the CDR3: TGTGCTGTAGAGGTTCAGAATCCTACCCCGGCCTTGATGGGGGTCTATATGTACACCGATAAACTCATCTTT. The variable domain in full, completed from reference TRAV36/DV7 and TRDJ1, reads EDKVVQSPLSLVVHEGDTVTLNCSYEVTNFRSLLWYKQEKKAPTFLFMLTSSGIEKKSGRLSSILDKKELSSILNITATQTGDSAIYLCAVEVQNPTPALMGVYMYTDKLIFGKGTRVTVEP.

A note on this clone: The protein given by TCRdb reflects a much larger clone and differs at residue 5 from this DNA's translation, likely from a read error; the protein shown is the DNA's translation. The chain is built from TRDV2 and TRDJ1; TRDD3 matches at 12 bases. Because TCRdb records no J gene, it was assigned here through a match of the DNA to germline. The CDR3 length is 18 residues. The V gene's germline CDR1 is GEAIGNYY and CDR2 EKD. V lost 3 bases and J lost 0; bases outside the gene matches: 10. The CDR3 loop is CACDLLTGGYSDTDKLIF. Here the CDR3 DNA reads TGTGCCTGTGACCTTTTGACTGGGGGATACTCTGACACCGATAAACTCATCTTT.

Ten or more counts support this clone. A far larger clone is just one base off, so this is likely a read error. The identical CDR3 is also encoded by other nucleotide sequences in the sample. V gene TRDV2 combines with J gene TRDJ1, with D unclear. Trimming shortened V by 0 bases and J by 10 bases, and 17 bases separated the two germline ends. This CDR3 region has 14 residues. CDR1 is GEAIGNYY, CDR2 EKD, per germline. CDR3 DNA: TGTGCCTGTGACACCCCTTTTGTAGTGGGCGTACTCATCTTT. It codes for CACDTPFVVGVLIF.

To note about this clone: TCRdb's protein, taken from a much larger clone, differs from this DNA's translation at residue 14, likely owing to a read error; the protein displayed comes from the DNA. The chain combines TRDV2 with TRDJ2; TRDD3 agrees at 13 bases. TCRdb carries no J gene annotation; the J gene was assigned here by matching the DNA with germline. The CDR3 covers 19 residues. The trim removed 0 bases at V and 7 bases at J, leaving 13 bases unmatched. In germline, CDR1 is GEAIGNYY, CDR2 EKD. DNA of the CDR3: TGTGCCTGTGACACCGTACTGGGGGATACGCACGCGACGGAAGCACAACTCTTCTTT. Encoded protein: CACDTVLGDTHATEAQLFF.

A few counts support this clone. The protein recorded in TCRdb matches a much larger clone and deviates from this DNA's translation at residue 5, suggesting a read error; the protein here is obtained by translating the DNA. This chain connects TRDV2 to TRDJ1; D perhaps matches TRDD3 (7 bases). TCRdb supplies no J gene; here it was assigned by aligning the nucleotide sequence to germline. Germline-derived CDR1 and CDR2 are GEAIGNYY and EKD. There are 19 residues in the CDR3. Trimming took off 3 bases at V and 8 bases at J, with 33 bases between the two ends. CDR3 region: CACDLLGGAPSEVDSKLIF. The CDR3 DNA follows: TGTGCCTGTGACCTCCTGGGGGGGGCCCCTTCCGAGGTGGACAGCAAACTCATCTTT.

On this clone: This likely reflects a read error, since a far larger clone is one base away. Additional DNA sequences in this sample encode the identical CDR3. The chain recombines TRDV2 with TRDJ1; maybe TRDD3 (5 bases). TCRdb records no J gene; here it was assigned by comparing the DNA to germline. Germline assignment: CDR1 GEAIGNYY and CDR2 EKD. The CDR3 spans 16 residues. The chain's CDR3 is CACDTLGDQYTDKLIF. In DNA, the CDR3 is TGTGCCTGCGACACCCTCGGGGACCAGTACACCGATAAACTCATCTTT.

There are a few counts of this clone. The TCRdb protein comes from a much larger clone and disagrees with this DNA's translation at residue 5, likely due to a read error; the protein given here is derived from the DNA. The genes are TRDV1 and TRDJ1; D tentatively reads TRDD2 or TRDD3 (5 bases each). TCRdb gives no J gene; it was assigned here by matching the DNA to germline. Germline-derived CDR1 and CDR2 are TSWWSYY and QGS. The V end was cut by 4 bases, the J end by 0 bases, with 30 bases between. The CDR3 extends over 21 amino acids. In nucleotides, the CDR3 is TGTGCTCTTGGGGGACTAGAGGAAGTGCCCATGCCCTACTGGTACACCGATAAACTCATCTTT. It specifies CALGGLEEVPMPYWYTDKLIF.

This clone was picked up many times. The J gene is TRDJ1, the V gene TRDV1; D is perhaps TRDD2 (6 bases). Germline CDR1 reads TSWWSYY; CDR2 reads QGS. CDR3 length equals 20 residues. V lost 2 bases to trimming and J lost 5 bases, with 30 bases between them. The CDR3: CALGESVGFFPKPQGDKLIF. The CDR3 coding sequence is TGTGCTCTTGGGGAAAGCGTAGGGTTTTTTCCTAAACCACAGGGTGATAAACTCATCTTT.

This clone was counted many times. The rearrangement links TRDV1 to TRDJ1; 10 bases are shared with TRDD3. Germline-derived CDR1 and CDR2 are TSWWSYY and QGS. V was clipped by 4 bases and J by 0 bases; unmatched bases: 20. The CDR3 sequence is 21 residues long. CDR3: CALGGPTGTGGSLSYTDKLIF. The DNA for the CDR3 is TGTGCTCTTGGGGGGCCTACGGGTACTGGGGGATCACTCTCTTACACCGATAAACTCATCTTT.

Regarding this clone: This likely stems from a read error, as it lies one base from a far larger clone. The same CDR3 arises from other DNA sequences in this sample as well. This rearrangement joins TRDV1 to TRDJ1, with 11 nucleotides matching TRDD3. TCRdb is silent on the J gene; assignment here came from matching the DNA to germline. This CDR3 has 22 residues. CDR1 is TSWWSYY and CDR2 is QGS in the germline V gene. V trimming: 3 bases; J trimming: 1 base; junction bases outside the gene matches: 22. The CDR3 here is CALGDSSFLGRVWGIRTDKLIF. CDR3 nucleotides: TGTGCTCTTGGGGATTCCTCCTTCCTCGGAAGAGTGTGGGGGATACGCACCGATAAACTCATCTTT.

Note on this clone: The TCRdb record carries a much larger clone's protein, which differs from this DNA's translation at residue 6; a read error is the likely cause, and the protein listed here is the DNA translation. This chain uses TRDV2 with TRDJ2; TRDD3 is a possible D gene (5 bases). Because TCRdb records no J gene, it was assigned here through a match of the DNA to germline. Germline lookup yields CDR1 GEAIGNYY and CDR2 EKD. Trimming removed 0 bases at V and 4 bases at J, with 8 bases between. The CDR3 consists of 14 residues. This chain's CDR3 is CACDTTTGTAQLFF. CDR3 bases: TGTGCCTGTGACACCACTACTGGGACAGCACAACTCTTCTTT.

This clone occurred many times. This sample includes further DNA sequences coding for the same CDR3. The J gene is TRDJ1, the V gene TRDV1, with TRDD3 matching 7 bases. Per the germline V gene, CDR1 is TSWWSYY and CDR2 is QGS. The ends lost 2 bases at V and 4 bases at J; junction bases unmatched: 31. This CDR3 is 23 amino acids long. The CDR3 DNA is TGTGCTCTTGGGGAATCCGATTACCCTACGTTGTACTGGGGTATAGCCCGAATCGATAAACTCATCTTT. Protein: CALGESDYPTLYWGIARIDKLIF.

Turning to this clone: This likely stems from a read error, as it lies one base from a far larger clone. Distinct nucleotide sequences in the sample also encode this CDR3. The chain carries TRDV1 and TRDJ1; D could derive from TRDD1 or TRDD3 (5 bases each). Matching the DNA to germline supplied the J gene, which TCRdb does not give. Germline assignment: CDR1 TSWWSYY and CDR2 QGS. The CDR3 spans 19 residues. This CDR3 is CAPPQDLNTGTGHTDKLIF. CDR3 bases: TGTGCCCCGCCCCAGGATTTAAATACGGGGACCGGGCACACCGATAAACTCATCTTT.